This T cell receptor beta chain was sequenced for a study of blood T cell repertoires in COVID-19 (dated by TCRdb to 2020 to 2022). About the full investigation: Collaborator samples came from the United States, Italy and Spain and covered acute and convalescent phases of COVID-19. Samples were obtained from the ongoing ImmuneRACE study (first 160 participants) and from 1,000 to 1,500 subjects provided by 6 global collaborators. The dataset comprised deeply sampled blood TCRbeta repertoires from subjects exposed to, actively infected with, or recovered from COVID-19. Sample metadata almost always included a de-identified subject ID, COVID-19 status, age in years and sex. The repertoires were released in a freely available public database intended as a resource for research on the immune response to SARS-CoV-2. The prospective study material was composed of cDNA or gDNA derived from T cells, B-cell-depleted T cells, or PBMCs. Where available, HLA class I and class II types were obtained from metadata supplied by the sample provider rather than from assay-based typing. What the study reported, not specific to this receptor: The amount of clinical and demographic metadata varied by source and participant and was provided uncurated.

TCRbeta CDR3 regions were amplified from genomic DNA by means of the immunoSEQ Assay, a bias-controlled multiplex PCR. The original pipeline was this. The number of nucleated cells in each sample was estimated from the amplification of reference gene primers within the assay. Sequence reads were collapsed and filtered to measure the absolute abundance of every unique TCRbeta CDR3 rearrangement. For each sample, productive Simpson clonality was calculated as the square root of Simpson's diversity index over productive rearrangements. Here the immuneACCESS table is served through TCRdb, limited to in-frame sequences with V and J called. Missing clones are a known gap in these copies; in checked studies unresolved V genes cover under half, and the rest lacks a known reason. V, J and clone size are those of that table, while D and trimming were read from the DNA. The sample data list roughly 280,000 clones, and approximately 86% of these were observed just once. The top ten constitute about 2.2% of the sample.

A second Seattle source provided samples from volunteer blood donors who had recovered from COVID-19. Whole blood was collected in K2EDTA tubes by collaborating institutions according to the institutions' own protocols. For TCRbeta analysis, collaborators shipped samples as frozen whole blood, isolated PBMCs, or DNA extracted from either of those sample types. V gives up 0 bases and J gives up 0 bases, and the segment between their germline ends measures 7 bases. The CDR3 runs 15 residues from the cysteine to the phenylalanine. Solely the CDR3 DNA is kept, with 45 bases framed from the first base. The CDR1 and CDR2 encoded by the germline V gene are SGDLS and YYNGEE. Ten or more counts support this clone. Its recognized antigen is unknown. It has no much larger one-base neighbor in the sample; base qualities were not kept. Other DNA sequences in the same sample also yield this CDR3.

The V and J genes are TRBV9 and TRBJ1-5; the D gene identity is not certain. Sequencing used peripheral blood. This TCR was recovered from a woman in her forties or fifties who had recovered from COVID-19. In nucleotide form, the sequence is TGTGCCAGCAGCGTAGGCGGTTATAGCAATCAGCCCCAGCATTTT. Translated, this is CASSVGGYSNQPQHF.